The 7 T cell receptor beta chains reported below all come from one sample, sequenced in a study of CD8 T cells in ankylosing spondylitis. TCRdb passed the 5' RACE reads through MiXCR, listing each CDR3 protein once. This table has 250,000 or so distinct CDR3 sequences, 20% to 30% appearing once. Sequencing used blood, either unsorted or a sorted T cell fraction (not recorded which). The receptors were sampled from a male donor with ankylosing spondylitis or in good health (not recorded which).

The chain recombines TRBV20-1 with TRBJ2-3, with a weak D call TRBD1 (5 bases). Germline V gene data show CDR1 as DFQATT and CDR2 as SNEGSKA (reference sequence). The CDR3 is made up of 13 amino acids. Trimming removed 3 bases at V and 1 base at J, with 8 bases between. In nucleotides, the CDR3 is TGCAGTGCTAGGGCCAGGGGCACAGATACGCAGTATTTT. Its protein is CSARARGTDTQYF.

This clonotype was seen only a few times. This sequence joins TRBV10-2 and TRBJ2-7; TRBD1 matches 7 bases. V was clipped by 3 bases and J by 0 bases; unmatched bases: 8. Germline CDR1 WSHSY, CDR2 SAAADI. The CDR3 is 16 residues long. CDR3 nucleotide sequence: TGCGCCAGCAGTGACCACTCGCGACAGGGCTCCTACGAGCAGTACTTC. Translating it yields CASSDHSRQGSYEQYF.

This clonotype came up a few times. The chain combines TRBV9 with TRBJ2-5; D is perhaps TRBD2 (5 bases). The length of the CDR3 is 15 residues. Germline V lookup: CDR1 SGDLS, CDR2 YYNGEE. V was pared by 0 bases and J by 5 bases, with 14 bases between. CDR3 in DNA: TGTGCCAGCAGCGTAGGCGCTAGCCCGGCGGAGACCCAGTACTTC. Translation: CASSVGASPAETQYF.

This clonotype occurred a few times. The V gene is TRBV29-1, the J gene TRBJ1-2; 9 nucleotides align to TRBD1. CDR3 length: 15 amino acids. Germline assignment: CDR1 SQVTM and CDR2 ANQGSEA. The ends lost 6 bases at V and 5 bases at J; junction bases unmatched: 13. Written as DNA, the CDR3 is TGCAGCGTAGAATCCTCTAACGACAGGGGGTATGGCTACACCTTC. Encoded protein: CSVESSNDRGYGYTF. The full variable domain, rest sourced from reference TRBV29-1 and TRBJ1-2, is SAVISQKPSRDICQRGTSLTIQCQVDSQVTMMFWYRQQPGQSLTLIATANQGSEATYESGFVIDKFPISRPNLTFSTLTVSNMSPEDSSIYLCSVESSNDRGYGYTFGSGTRLTVV.

This clonotype was seen once. The chain has TRBV7-2 and TRBJ2-1; D is ambiguous. Germline V gene sequence: CDR1 SGHTA, CDR2 FQGNSA. V was clipped by 3 bases and J by 2 bases, with 11 bases between them. The CDR3 is 15 residues long. CDR3 DNA sequence: TGTGCCAGCAGCTTCCTCATTTTAACCTACAATGAGCAGTTCTTC. This codes for CASSFLILTYNEQFF.

This clonotype showed up many times. This chain connects TRBV9 to TRBJ2-1; D unclear. Germline-derived CDR1 and CDR2 are SGDLS and YYNGEE. The CDR3 consists of 12 residues. V lost 0 bases and J lost 6, with 4 bases in between. CDR3 region: CASSVAGNEQFF. In nucleotides, the CDR3 is TGTGCCAGCAGCGTAGCAGGCAATGAGCAGTTCTTC.

This clonotype was counted ten times or more. V is TRBV12-3 or TRBV12-4 and J is TRBJ2-2; D call uncertain. With 1 base removed from V and 7 bases from J, the gap between germline ends came to 10 bases. The CDR3 length is 14 residues. In DNA, the CDR3 is TGTGCCAGCAGTTTAGTTGTGGGCGTCGGGGAGCTGTTTTTT. Protein product: CASSLVVGVGELFF.